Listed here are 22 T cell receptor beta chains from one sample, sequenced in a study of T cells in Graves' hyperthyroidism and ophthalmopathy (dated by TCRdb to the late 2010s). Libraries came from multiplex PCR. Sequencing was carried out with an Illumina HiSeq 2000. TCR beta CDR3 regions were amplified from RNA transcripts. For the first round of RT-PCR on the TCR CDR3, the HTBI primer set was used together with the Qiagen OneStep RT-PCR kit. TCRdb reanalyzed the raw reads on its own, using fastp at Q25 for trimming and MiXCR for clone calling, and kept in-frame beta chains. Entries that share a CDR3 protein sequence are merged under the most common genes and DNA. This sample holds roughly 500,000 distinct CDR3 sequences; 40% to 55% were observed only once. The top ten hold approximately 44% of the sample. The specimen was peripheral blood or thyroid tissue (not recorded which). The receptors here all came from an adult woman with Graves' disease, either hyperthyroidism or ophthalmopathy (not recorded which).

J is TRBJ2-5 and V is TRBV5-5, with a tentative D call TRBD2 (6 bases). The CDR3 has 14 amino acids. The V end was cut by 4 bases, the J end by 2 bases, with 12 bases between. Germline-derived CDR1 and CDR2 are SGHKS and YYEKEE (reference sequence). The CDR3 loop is CASSPGVWQETQYF. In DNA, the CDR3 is TGTGCCAGCAGCCCGGGGGTGTGGCAAGAGACCCAGTACTTC. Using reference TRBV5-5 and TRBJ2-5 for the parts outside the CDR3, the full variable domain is DAGVTQSPTHLIKTRGQQVTLRCSPISGHKSVSWYQQVLGQGPQFIFQYYEKEERGRGNFPDRFSARQFPNYSSELNVNALLLGDSALYLCASSPGVWQETQYFGPGTRLLVL.

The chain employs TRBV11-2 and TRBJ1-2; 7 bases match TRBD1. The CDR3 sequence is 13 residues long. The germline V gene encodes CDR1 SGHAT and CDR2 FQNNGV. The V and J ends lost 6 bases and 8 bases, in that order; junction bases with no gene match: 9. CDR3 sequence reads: CASRLDRQGGYTF. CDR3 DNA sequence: TGTGCCAGCAGACTGGACAGGCAGGGGGGCTACACCTTC.

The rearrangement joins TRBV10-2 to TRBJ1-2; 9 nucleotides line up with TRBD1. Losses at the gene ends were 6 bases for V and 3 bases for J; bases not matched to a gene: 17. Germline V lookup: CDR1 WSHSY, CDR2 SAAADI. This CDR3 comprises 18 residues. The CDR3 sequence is CASRSEGWTGELYYGYTF. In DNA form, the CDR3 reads TGCGCCAGCAGGAGCGAGGGTTGGACAGGGGAGTTGTACTATGGCTACACCTTC.

The CDR3 here is CATSDDGNVGETQYF. The CDR3 DNA reads TGTGCCACCAGTGATGATGGAAATGTGGGGGAGACCCAGTACTTC. The genes are TRBV24-1 and TRBJ2-5, with D uncertain. The ends were cut back, 3 bases at V and 5 bases at J, with 15 bases in the middle. Germline CDR1 and CDR2: KGHDR and SFDVKD. The CDR3 is made up of 15 amino acids.

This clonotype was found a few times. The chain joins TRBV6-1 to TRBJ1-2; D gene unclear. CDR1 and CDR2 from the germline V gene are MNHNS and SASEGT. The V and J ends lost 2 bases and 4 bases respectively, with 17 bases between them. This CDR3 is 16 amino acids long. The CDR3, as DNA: TGTGCCAGCAGTGAAAGGTACAGCTCAAGACCCTATGGCTACACCTTC. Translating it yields CASSERYSSRPYGYTF.

The CDR3 DNA reads TGCAGTGCTAGAGATCCCCGAACGGCATATGGCTACACCTTC. Protein sequence: CSARDPRTAYGYTF. The genes are TRBV20-1 and TRBJ1-2, with no clear D. The ends were cut back, 0 bases at V and 5 bases at J, with 13 bases in the middle. This CDR3 is built from 14 residues. Germline V gene lookup returns CDR1 DFQATT and CDR2 SNEGSKA (reference sequence).

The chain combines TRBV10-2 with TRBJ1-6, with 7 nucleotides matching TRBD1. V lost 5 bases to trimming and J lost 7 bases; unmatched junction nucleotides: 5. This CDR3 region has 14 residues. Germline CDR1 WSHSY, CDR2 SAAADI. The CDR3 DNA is TGCGCCAGCAGTAAACAGGGGCCCAATTCACCCCTCCACTTT. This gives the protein CASSKQGPNSPLHF.

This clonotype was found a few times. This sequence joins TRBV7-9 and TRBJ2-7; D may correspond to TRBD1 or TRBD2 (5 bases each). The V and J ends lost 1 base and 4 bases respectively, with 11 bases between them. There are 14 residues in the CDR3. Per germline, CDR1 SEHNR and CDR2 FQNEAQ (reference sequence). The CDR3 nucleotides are TGTGCCAGCAGCTTAGGGGGACGGATTTACGAGCAGTACTTC. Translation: CASSLGGRIYEQYF.

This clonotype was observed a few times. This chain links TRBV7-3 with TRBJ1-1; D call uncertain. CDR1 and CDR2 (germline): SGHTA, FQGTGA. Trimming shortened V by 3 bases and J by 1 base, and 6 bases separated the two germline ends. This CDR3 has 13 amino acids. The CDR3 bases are TGTGCCAGCAGCTTGGGGAAGAACACTGAAGCTTTCTTT. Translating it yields CASSLGKNTEAFF.

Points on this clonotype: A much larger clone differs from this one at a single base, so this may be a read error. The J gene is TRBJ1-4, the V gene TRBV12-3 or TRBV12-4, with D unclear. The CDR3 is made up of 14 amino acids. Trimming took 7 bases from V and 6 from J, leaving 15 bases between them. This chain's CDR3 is CASNWTSGHEKLFF. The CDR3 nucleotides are TGTGCCAGCAATTGGACGTCGGGTCATGAAAAACTGTTTTTT.

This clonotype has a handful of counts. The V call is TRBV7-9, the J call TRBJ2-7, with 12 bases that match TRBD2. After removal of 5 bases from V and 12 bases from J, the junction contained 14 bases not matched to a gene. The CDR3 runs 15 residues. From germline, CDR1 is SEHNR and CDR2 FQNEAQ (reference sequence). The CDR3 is CASSISPRLAGEMYF. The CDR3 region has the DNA TGTGCCAGCAGCATTTCACCTAGACTAGCGGGAGAAATGTACTTC.

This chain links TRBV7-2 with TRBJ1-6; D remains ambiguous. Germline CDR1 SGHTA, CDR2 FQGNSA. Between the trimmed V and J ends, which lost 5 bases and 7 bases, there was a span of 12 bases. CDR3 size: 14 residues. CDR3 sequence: CASSATALNSPLHF. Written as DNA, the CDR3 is TGTGCCAGCAGCGCGACGGCCTTAAATTCACCCCTCCACTTT. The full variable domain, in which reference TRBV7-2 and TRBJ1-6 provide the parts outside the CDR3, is GAGVSQSPSNKVTEKGKDVELRCDPISGHTALYWYRQSLGQGLEFLIYFQGNSAPDKSGLPSDRFSAERTGGSVSTLTIQRTQQEDSAVYLCASSATALNSPLHFGNGTRLTVT.

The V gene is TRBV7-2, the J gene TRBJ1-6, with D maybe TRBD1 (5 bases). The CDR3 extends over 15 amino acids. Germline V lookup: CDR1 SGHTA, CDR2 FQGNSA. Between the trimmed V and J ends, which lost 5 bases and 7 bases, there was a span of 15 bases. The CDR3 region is CASSDGAGGNSPLHF. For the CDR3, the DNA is TGTGCCAGCAGCGACGGGGCTGGGGGAAATTCACCCCTCCACTTT.

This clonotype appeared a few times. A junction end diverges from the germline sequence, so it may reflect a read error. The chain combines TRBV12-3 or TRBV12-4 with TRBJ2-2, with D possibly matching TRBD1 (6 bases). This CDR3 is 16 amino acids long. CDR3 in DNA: TGTGCCACCAGTGAGTCCGGGACAACGAACACCGGGGAGCTGTTTTTT. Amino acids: CATSESGTTNTGELFF.

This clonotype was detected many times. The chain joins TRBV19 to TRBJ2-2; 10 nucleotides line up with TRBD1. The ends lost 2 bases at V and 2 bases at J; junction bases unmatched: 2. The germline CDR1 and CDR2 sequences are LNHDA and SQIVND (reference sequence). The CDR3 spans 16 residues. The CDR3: CASSIWDRGNTGELFF. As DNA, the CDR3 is TGTGCCAGTAGTATATGGGACAGGGGAAACACCGGGGAGCTGTTTTTT.

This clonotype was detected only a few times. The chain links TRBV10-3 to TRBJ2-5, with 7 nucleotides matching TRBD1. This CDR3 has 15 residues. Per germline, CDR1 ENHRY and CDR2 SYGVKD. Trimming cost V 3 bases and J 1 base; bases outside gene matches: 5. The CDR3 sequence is CAISDYGTVQETQYF. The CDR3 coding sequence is TGTGCCATCAGTGATTACGGGACAGTCCAAGAGACCCAGTACTTC.

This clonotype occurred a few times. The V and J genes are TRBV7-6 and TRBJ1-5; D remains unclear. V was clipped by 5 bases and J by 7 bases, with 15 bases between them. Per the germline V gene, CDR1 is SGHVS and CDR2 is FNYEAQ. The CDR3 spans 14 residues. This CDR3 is CASSLTRTAQPQHF. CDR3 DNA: TGTGCCAGCAGCCTAACACGGACCGCCCAGCCCCAGCATTTT.

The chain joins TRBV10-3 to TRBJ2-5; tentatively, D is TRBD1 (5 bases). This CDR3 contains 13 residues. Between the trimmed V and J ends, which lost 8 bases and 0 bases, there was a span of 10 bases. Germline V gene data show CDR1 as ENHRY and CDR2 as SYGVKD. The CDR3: CAISDSYQETQYF. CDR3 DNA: TGTGCCATCTCCGACAGTTACCAAGAGACCCAGTACTTC.

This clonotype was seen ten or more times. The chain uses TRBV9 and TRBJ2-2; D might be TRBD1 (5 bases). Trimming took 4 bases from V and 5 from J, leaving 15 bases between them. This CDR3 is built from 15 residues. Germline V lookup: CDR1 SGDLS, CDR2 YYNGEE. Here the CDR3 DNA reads TGTGCCAGCAGCCAACTCGCAGGGTCAACCGGGGAGCTGTTTTTT. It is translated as CASSQLAGSTGELFF.

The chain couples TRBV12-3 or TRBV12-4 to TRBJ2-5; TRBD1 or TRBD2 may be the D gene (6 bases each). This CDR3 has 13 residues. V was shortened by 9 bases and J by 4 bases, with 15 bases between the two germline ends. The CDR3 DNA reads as TGTGCCAGTCGGGGGCTGTGGTCAGAGACCCAGTACTTC. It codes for CASRGLWSETQYF.

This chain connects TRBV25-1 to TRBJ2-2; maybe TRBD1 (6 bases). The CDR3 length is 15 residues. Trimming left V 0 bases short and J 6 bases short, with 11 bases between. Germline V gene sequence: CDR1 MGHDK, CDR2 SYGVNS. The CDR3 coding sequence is TGTGCCAGCAGTGAATACGTAGCAGGGGCCGGGGAGCTGTTTTTT. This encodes CASSEYVAGAGELFF.

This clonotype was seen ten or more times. The CDR3 DNA reads TGTGCCAGCAGCCCAGCGGGAGGGCTTGAGACCCAGTACTTC. This sequence encodes CASSPAGGLETQYF. J is TRBJ2-5 and V is TRBV7-2; TRBD2 matches at 10 bases. With V trimmed by 5 bases and J by 5 bases, 5 bases remained unmatched. The CDR3 spans 14 residues. CDR1 SGHTA and CDR2 FQGNSA come from the germline V gene. Full variable domain (rest looked up from reference TRBV7-2 and TRBJ2-5): GAGVSQSPSNKVTEKGKDVELRCDPISGHTALYWYRQSLGQGLEFLIYFQGNSAPDKSGLPSDRFSAERTGGSVSTLTIQRTQQEDSAVYLCASSPAGGLETQYFGPGTRLLVL.